The TCR beta chain under discussion was sequenced for a study of cytomegalovirus exposure and HLA in healthy donors. General study findings and limits: As a later analysis revealed, the rate of TCR association differed by HLA locus, with DRB1 most and HLA-C fewest. An ancestry cluster, one associated with Asian ancestry, reportedly showed fewer N-insertions than the approximately 670-donor mean in a later analysis.

V was trimmed by 2 bases and J by 0 bases, leaving 13 bases between them. CDR1 is LNHNV and CDR2 is YYDKDF in the germline V gene (reference sequence). The length of the CDR3 is 16 residues. This PCR relied on a set of 60 Vbeta primers and 13 Jbeta primers. The repertoire was sequenced with immunoSEQ multiplex PCR; TCRdb's copy has only in-frame clones and lacks some. The table shows about 140,000 clones, with over 70% occurring only once. Concerning this clone: Its target is not known.

Sequences were obtained from PBMCs. This receptor was taken from a man between 40 and 49 years old in good health and CMV-seronegative. V and J are TRBV15 and TRBJ2-5; D may be TRBD2 (6 bases). The CDR3 loop reads CATSRPGREYQETQYF. The CDR3 DNA is TGTGCCACCAGCAGACCGGGACGGGAGTACCAAGAGACCCAGTACTTC.